The clone carrying this TCR beta chain has just one count. The data derive from a study of blood T cell repertoires in COVID-19. Turning to the study itself: Sites in the United States, Italy and Spain provided acute and convalescent COVID-19 samples. From T cells, B-cell-depleted T cells, or PBMCs came the material, which was cDNA or gDNA.

Study processing details: The assay estimated nucleated cells by amplifying reference gene primers. Profiling relied on immunoSEQ multiplex PCR, and the TCRdb table lists in-frame clones only, not all of them. The DNA was the basis for D and trimming; V, J and clone size are from that table. The table lists roughly 250,000 clones, approximately 90% of them singletons. Between the trimmed V and J ends, which lost 5 bases and 3 bases, there was a span of 11 bases. CDR1 and CDR2 (germline): MDHEN, SYDVKM. This CDR3 has 13 residues. The source is a man aged 30 to 45 with acute or convalescent COVID-19. Sequencing was carried out using peripheral blood. V gene TRBV28 combines with J gene TRBJ2-7; a weak D match, TRBD2 (5 bases). The chain's CDR3 is CASSDRRDYEQYF. The CDR3 bases are TGTGCCAGCAGTGATCGACGGGACTACGAGCAGTACTTC.